A single sample gave rise to the 2 T cell receptor beta chains below, sequenced in a study of cytomegalovirus exposure and HLA in healthy donors. Primers included in the PCR were 60 Vbeta and 13 Jbeta primers. Profiling relied on immunoSEQ multiplex PCR, and the TCRdb table lists in-frame clones only, not all of them. The table records about 140,000 clones, 79% of them present only once. The sample consisted of PBMCs. The receptor set was obtained from a man between 18 and 35 years old in good health and CMV-seronegative.

Comments on this clone: Given the absence of the conserved phenylalanine or tryptophan at the CDR3 end, a read error is likely. As DNA, the CDR3 is TGTGCCAGCAGTTTGGTAGGAGATACGCAGTATCTT. Translated: CASSLVGDTQYL. V is TRBV28 and J is TRBJ2-3, with D unresolved. This CDR3 comprises 12 residues. Germline lookup yields CDR1 MDHEN and CDR2 SYDVKM. The V end was cut by 3 bases, the J end by 5 bases, with 6 bases between.

The rearrangement joins TRBV6-1 to TRBJ2-5, with D possibly matching TRBD1 (7 bases). The CDR3 is made up of 14 amino acids. Germline V gene sequence: CDR1 MNHNS, CDR2 SASEGT. V was pared by 1 base and J by 4 bases, with 10 bases between. The CDR3 region has the DNA TGTGCCAGCAGTGAAGGCAGGGGGGTAGAGACCCAGTACTTC. It is translated as CASSEGRGVETQYF.